This T cell receptor beta chain was identified during a study of OX40 agonist ivuxolimab in advanced cancers. Background on the study: Partial responses were observed in three patients, of whom one had hepatocellular carcinoma and two had cutaneous melanoma. Study results and caveats: A proportion of nonresponders additionally exhibited low normalized T-cell clonal expansion. Partial responders at 0.1-3.0 mg/kg showed near-lowest clonal expansion.

Sequencing used immunoSEQ multiplex PCR; TCRdb keeps in-frame clones, though not all of them. The data show under 70,000 clones, approximately 85% seen once. Germline CDR1 and CDR2: SQVTM and ANQGSEA. Trimming shortened V by 6 bases and J by 4 bases, and 19 bases separated the two germline ends. This CDR3 is built from 15 residues. With regard to this clone: Its specificity is not known.

The input for sequencing was CD4+ or CD8+ T cells sorted from blood, taken in a trial of the OX40 agonist ivuxolimab. This chain connects TRBV29-1 to TRBJ1-3; D call uncertain. The clonotype comes from an adult with an advanced solid tumor such as melanoma, head and neck, liver or kidney cancer. DNA of the CDR3: TGCAGCGTAGAGCGACTGCCGGTGGGAGGAAACACCATATATTTT. It yields the protein CSVERLPVGGNTIYF.